This passage covers 5 T cell receptor beta chains from one sample sequenced in a study of cytomegalovirus exposure and HLA in healthy donors. It was with 60 Vbeta and 13 Jbeta primers that the PCR ran. The repertoire was sequenced with immunoSEQ multiplex PCR; TCRdb's copy has only in-frame clones and lacks some. The record lists 40,000 or so clones, of which the ten most abundant hold over 7%. Sequencing was performed on PBMCs. The receptor set was obtained from a male donor in good health and CMV-seronegative.

This sequence joins TRBV6-5 and TRBJ1-2, with 8 bases lining up with TRBD1. CDR1 and CDR2 from the germline V gene are MNHEY and SVGAGI. With V trimmed by 4 bases and J by 3 bases, 4 bases remained unmatched. The CDR3 consists of 14 residues. This chain's CDR3 is CASSSSGGDYGYTF. CDR3 DNA: TGTGCCAGCAGTTCCTCAGGGGGCGACTATGGCTACACCTTC.

The rearrangement joins TRBV18 to TRBJ2-1; D remains ambiguous. V lost 1 base to trimming and J lost 0 bases, with 10 bases between them. Looked up from germline, CDR1 is KGHSH and CDR2 is LQKENI. The CDR3 is 16 residues long. The CDR3 DNA follows: TGTGCCAGCTCACCACGGTCCGTCAGCTCCTACAATGAGCAGTTCTTC. This gives the protein CASSPRSVSSYNEQFF.

The genes are TRBV15 and TRBJ2-3, with 13 bases fitting TRBD2. Per the germline V gene, CDR1 is LNHNV and CDR2 is YYDKDF (reference sequence). The CDR3 consists of 16 residues. The ends lost 3 bases at V and 4 bases at J; junction bases unmatched: 4. The CDR3 nucleotides are TGTGCCACCAGCAGCGGTACTAGCGGGAGGGCAGATACGCAGTATTTT. This sequence encodes CATSSGTSGRADTQYF. Based on the CDR3 plus reference TRBV15 and TRBJ2-3, the full variable domain is DAMVIQNPRYQVTQFGKPVTLSCSQTLNHNVMYWYQQKSSQAPKLLFHYYDKDFNNEADTPDNFQSRRPNTSFCFLDIRSPGLGDTAMYLCATSSGTSGRADTQYFGPGTRLTVL.

This sequence joins TRBV4-2 and TRBJ1-5; TRBD1 aligns across 10 bases. Germline values: CDR1 LGHNA, CDR2 YNFKEQ. Germline trimming cut 0 bases from V and 4 bases from J; bases unmatched to any gene: 3. The CDR3 sequence is 16 residues long. CDR3 nucleotide sequence: TGTGCCAGCAGCCAAGATGAGGGACAGGGGAATCAGCCCCAGCATTTT. The encoded protein is CASSQDEGQGNQPQHF.

This sequence joins TRBV27 and TRBJ2-7; 7 bases fit TRBD2. The CDR3 is 15 amino acids. Per the germline V gene, CDR1 is MNHEY and CDR2 is SMNVEV (reference sequence). Germline trimming cut 6 bases from V and 2 bases from J; bases unmatched to any gene: 10. CDR3 sequence reads: CASSRQMGGTYEQYF. The CDR3 DNA reads as TGTGCCAGCAGCCGTCAGATGGGGGGGACCTACGAGCAGTACTTC.